This TCR beta chain was obtained from a study of graft-versus-host responses after intestinal transplantation. For the study at large: Multivisceral, liver-intestinal, or isolated intestinal transplants were performed in recipients.

On this clone: Its target is not known.

Germline V gene sequence: CDR1 SNHLY, CDR2 FYNNEI. Trimming shortened V by 4 bases and J by 4 bases, and 11 bases separated the two germline ends. The CDR3 has 14 amino acids. TCRdb keeps only in-frame clones here, not all; method: immunoSEQ multiplex PCR. Among roughly 34,000 clones listed, roughly 95% were seen once. The rearrangement joins TRBV2 to TRBJ2-1, with D possibly matching TRBD2 (6 bases). This clonotype originated in a human donor who was the organ donor for an intestinal transplant. The sequencing here drew on unstimulated CD4+ T cells sorted from spleen or lymph node cells, taken before transplant. Written as DNA, the CDR3 is TGTGCCAGCAGTGGTGGTAGCGGTTACAATGAGCAGTTCTTC. Protein sequence: CASSGGSGYNEQFF.